This T cell receptor beta chain was recovered during a study of identical twins. Broader study findings: Whereas memory repertoires showed no such difference, abundant cord blood beta clonotypes carried fewer insertions.

The CDR3 runs 13 residues. V was clipped by 6 bases and J by 3 bases, with 12 bases between them. Germline CDR1 MNHNS, CDR2 SASEGT. To note about this clonotype: Its cognate antigen is unknown.

TCRdb re-called the 5' RACE reads through MiXCR, storing one row per CDR3 protein. The table has hundreds of thousands of distinct CDR3 sequences, roughly 18% seen once; the top ten hold under 15%. These data were also reused for a study on T cells expressing NK-cell markers. That work contributes: Sorting was limited to alpha-beta TCR-expressing T cells with an anti-gamma-delta TCR antibody in several experiments.

This sequence joins TRBV6-1 and TRBJ2-7, with no clear D. The TCR comes from a woman between 18 and 29 years old in good health. Sequenced input: PBMCs. CDR3 loop: CASSSRRNYEQYF. DNA for the CDR3: TGTGCCAGCAGCTCAAGGAGAAACTACGAGCAGTACTTC.